This paragraph reports one T cell receptor (beta chain). Its antigen is as yet unknown. The sample carries other DNA sequences with the same CDR3. Measured with immunoSEQ multiplex PCR; TCRdb has only the in-frame clones, and not every one. The sample has around 100,000 clones, roughly 90% seen once; the top ten hold approximately 0.97%. These data originate in a study of graft-versus-host responses after intestinal transplantation. This CDR3 spans 13 amino acids. In germline, CDR1 is MNHEY, CDR2 SVGAGI. V shed 6 bases and J 1 base; nucleotides not matched to a gene: 2. The chain is built from TRBV6-5 and TRBJ1-1, with TRBD1 matching 7 bases. This TCR derives from a human donor who received an intestinal transplant. The sample here was unstimulated CD4+ T cells sorted from spleen or lymph node cells, taken before intestinal transplant. The DNA for the CDR3 is TGTGCCAGCAGCAGGACAGGGAACACTGAAGCTTTCTTT. It yields the protein CASSRTGNTEAFF.